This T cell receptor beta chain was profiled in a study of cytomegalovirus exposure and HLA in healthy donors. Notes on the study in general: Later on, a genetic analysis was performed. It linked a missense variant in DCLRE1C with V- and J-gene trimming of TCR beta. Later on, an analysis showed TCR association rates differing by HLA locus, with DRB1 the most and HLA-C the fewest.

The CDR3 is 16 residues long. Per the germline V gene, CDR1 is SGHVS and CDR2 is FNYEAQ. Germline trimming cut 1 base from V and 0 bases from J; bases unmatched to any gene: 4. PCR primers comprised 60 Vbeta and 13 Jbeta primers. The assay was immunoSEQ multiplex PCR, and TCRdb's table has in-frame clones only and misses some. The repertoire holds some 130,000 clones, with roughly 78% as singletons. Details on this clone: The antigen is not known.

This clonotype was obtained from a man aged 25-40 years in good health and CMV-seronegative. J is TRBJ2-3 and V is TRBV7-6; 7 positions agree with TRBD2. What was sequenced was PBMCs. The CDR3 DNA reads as TGTGCCAGCAGCTTAGGAGCGGGACCTAGCACAGATACGCAGTATTTT. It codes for CASSLGAGPSTDTQYF.